This T cell receptor beta chain derives from a study of blood T cell repertoires in COVID-19. Study information: Spain, Italy and the United States supplied samples that represented acute and convalescent COVID-19.

Clones were sequenced by immunoSEQ multiplex PCR, and TCRdb holds only the in-frame ones, with some missing. The table shows about 59,000 clones, with 70% to 85% occurring only once. Trimming took 5 bases from V and 6 from J; bases not matched to a gene: 14. The CDR3 is 16 amino acids. Germline-derived CDR1 and CDR2 are SGHTA and FQGNSA. The sequenced sample consisted of peripheral blood. The receptor was isolated from a human donor in a cohort sampled during active COVID-19. This sequence joins TRBV7-2 and TRBJ2-7, with TRBD2 matching 9 bases. CDR3 in amino acids: CASSASGLAGFSEQYF. Written as DNA, the CDR3 is TGTGCCAGCAGCGCCTCAGGGCTAGCGGGATTTAGCGAGCAGTACTTC.